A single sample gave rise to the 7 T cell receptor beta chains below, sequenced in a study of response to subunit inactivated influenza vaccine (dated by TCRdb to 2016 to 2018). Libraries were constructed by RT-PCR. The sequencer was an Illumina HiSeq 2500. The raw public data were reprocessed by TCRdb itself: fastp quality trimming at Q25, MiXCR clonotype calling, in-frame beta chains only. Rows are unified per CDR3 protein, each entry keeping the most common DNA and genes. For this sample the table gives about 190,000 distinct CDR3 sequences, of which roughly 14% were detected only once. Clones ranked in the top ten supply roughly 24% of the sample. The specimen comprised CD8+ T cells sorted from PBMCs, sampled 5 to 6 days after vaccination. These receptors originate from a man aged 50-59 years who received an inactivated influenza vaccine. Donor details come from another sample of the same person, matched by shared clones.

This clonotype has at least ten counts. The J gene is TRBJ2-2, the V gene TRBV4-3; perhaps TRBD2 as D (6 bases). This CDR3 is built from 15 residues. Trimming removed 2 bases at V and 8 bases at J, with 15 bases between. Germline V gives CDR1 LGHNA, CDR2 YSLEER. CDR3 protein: CASSQNQGGTGELFF. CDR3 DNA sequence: TGCGCCAGCAGCCAAAACCAGGGAGGTACGGGGGAGCTGTTTTTT.

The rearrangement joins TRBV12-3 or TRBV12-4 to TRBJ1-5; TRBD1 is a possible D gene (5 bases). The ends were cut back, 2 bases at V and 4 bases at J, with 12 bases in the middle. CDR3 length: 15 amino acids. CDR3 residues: CASSLWQGGNQPQHF. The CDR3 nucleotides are TGTGCCAGCAGTTTATGGCAGGGAGGAAATCAGCCCCAGCATTTT.

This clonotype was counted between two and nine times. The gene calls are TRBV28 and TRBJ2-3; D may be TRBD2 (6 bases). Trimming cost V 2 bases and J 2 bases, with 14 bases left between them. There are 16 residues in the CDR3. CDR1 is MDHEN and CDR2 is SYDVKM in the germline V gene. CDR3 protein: CASSLDAGPSTDTQYF. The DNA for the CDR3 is TGTGCCAGCAGTTTAGATGCGGGGCCATCCACAGATACGCAGTATTTT.

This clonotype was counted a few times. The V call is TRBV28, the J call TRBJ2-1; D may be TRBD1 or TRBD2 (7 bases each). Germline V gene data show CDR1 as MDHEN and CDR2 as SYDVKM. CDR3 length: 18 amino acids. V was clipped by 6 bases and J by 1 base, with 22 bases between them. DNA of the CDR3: TGTGCCAGCAGCATCGAGGGGGCTAGCGGTTTGTCCTACAATGAGCAGTTCTTC. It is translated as CASSIEGASGLSYNEQFF.

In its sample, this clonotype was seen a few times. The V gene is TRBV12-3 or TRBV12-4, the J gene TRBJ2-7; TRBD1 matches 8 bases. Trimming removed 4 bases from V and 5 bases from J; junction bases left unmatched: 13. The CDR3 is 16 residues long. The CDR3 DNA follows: TGTGCCAGCAGTTACCAACAAACAGGGGGAGGTCACGAGCAGTACTTC. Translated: CASSYQQTGGGHEQYF.

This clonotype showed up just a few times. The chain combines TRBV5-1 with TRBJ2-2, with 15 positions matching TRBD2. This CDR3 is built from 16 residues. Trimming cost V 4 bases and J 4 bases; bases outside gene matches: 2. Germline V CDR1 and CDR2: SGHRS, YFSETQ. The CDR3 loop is CASSAGLAGGTGELFF. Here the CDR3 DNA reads TGCGCCAGCAGCGCGGGACTAGCGGGAGGCACCGGGGAGCTGTTTTTT. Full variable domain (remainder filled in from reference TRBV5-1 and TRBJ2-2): KAGVTQTPRYLIKTRGQQVTLSCSPISGHRSVSWYQQTPGQGLQFLFEYFSETQRNKGNFPGRFSGRQFSNSRSEMNVSTLELGDSALYLCASSAGLAGGTGELFFGEGSRLTVL.

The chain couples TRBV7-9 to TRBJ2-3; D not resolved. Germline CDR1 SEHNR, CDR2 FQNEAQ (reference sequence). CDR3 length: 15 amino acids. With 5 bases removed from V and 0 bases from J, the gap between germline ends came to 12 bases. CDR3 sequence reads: CASSPVRTSTDTQYF. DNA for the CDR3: TGTGCCAGCAGCCCTGTCCGAACCAGCACAGATACGCAGTATTTT.